The 29 T cell receptor beta chains below all came from one sample that was sequenced in a study of control samples from healthy donors and cancer patients. Method: immunoSEQ multiplex PCR; TCRdb's copy keeps in-frame clones and lacks some. The sample records roughly 88,000 clones, over 90% being singletons. The sequencing sample was made of blood. The receptors were gathered from a man between 18 and 35 years old in good health.

The genes are TRBV5-1 and TRBJ2-5; a weak D match, TRBD2 (5 bases). This CDR3 region has 13 residues. Germline V gene data show CDR1 as SGHRS and CDR2 as YFSETQ. V lost 4 bases and J lost 5, with 12 bases in between. DNA of the CDR3: TGCGCCAGCAGCATTAGCGAGTGGGAGACCCAGTACTTC. Protein: CASSISEWETQYF.

This chain links TRBV7-8 with TRBJ2-5, with D perhaps TRBD1 or TRBD2 (5 bases each). Trimming removed 4 bases from V and 4 bases from J, with 13 bases in between. The length of the CDR3 is 14 residues. Germline loops: CDR1 SGHVS, CDR2 FQNEAQ. This CDR3 reads CASSYGAAVETQYF. The CDR3 coding sequence is TGTGCCAGCAGCTACGGGGCTGCTGTAGAGACCCAGTACTTC. The full variable domain, rest sourced from reference TRBV7-8 and TRBJ2-5, is GAGVSQSPRYKVAKRGQDVALRCDPISGHVSLFWYQQALGQGPEFLTYFQNEAQLDKSGLPSDRFFAERPEGSVSTLKIQRTQQEDSAVYLCASSYGAAVETQYFGPGTRLLVL.

The rearrangement links TRBV4-2 to TRBJ2-3; D may be TRBD2 (6 bases). The CDR3 has 14 residues. Looked up from germline, CDR1 is LGHNA and CDR2 is YNFKEQ. Between the trimmed V and J ends, which lost 1 base and 4 bases, there was a span of 9 bases. CDR3 nucleotides: TGTGCCAGCAGCCAAGGGGGGGAGGCAGATACGCAGTATTTT. Translation: CASSQGGEADTQYF.

This clone has a single count. The chain recombines TRBV7-9 with TRBJ1-1; possibly TRBD1 for D (6 bases). CDR3 length: 15 residues. The germline V and J ends were trimmed by 1 base and 7 bases, with 16 bases remaining between them. CDR1 and CDR2 from the germline V gene are SEHNR and FQNEAQ (reference sequence). CDR3 amino acids: CASSLEGVSQGEAFF. The CDR3, as DNA: TGTGCCAGCAGCTTAGAGGGGGTCAGTCAAGGTGAAGCTTTCTTT.

This clone has just one count. The chain uses TRBV5-8 and TRBJ2-5, with D maybe TRBD2 (5 bases). Germline-derived CDR1 and CDR2 are SGHTS and YDEGEE. The CDR3 spans 14 residues. With 3 bases removed from V and 2 bases from J, the gap between germline ends came to 11 bases. The CDR3, as DNA: TGTGCCAGCAGCTCACGGACGGGACAAGAGACCCAGTACTTC. This translates into CASSSRTGQETQYF.

This clone was picked up one time. This chain connects TRBV29-1 to TRBJ1-1; the D gene is possibly TRBD1 (5 bases). Germline values: CDR1 SQVTM, CDR2 ANQGSEA. The CDR3 runs to 15 residues. Trimming stripped 7 bases from V and 1 base from J, with 19 bases between. The CDR3 nucleotides read TGCAGCGGACTGATCCTCCAGGGAGGGAACACTGAAGCTTTCTTT. Its protein is CSGLILQGGNTEAFF.

The chain has TRBV30 and TRBJ1-2, with 8 bases that match TRBD1. The CDR3 covers 11 residues. Germline V gives CDR1 GTSNPN, CDR2 SVGIG (reference sequence). The V segment lost 3 bases and the J segment 8 bases; nucleotides outside the gene matches: 2. CDR3 amino acids: CAWSTGGGYTF. CDR3 bases: TGTGCCTGGAGCACAGGGGGGGGCTACACCTTC.

The chain couples TRBV6-5 to TRBJ1-1; TRBD1 matches at 7 bases. CDR3 length equals 13 residues. In germline, CDR1 is MNHEY, CDR2 SVGAGI. V was pared by 7 bases and J by 1 base, with 3 bases of the junction left unmatched. CDR3 region: CASTGTANTEAFF. The CDR3 DNA is TGTGCCAGCACCGGGACAGCGAACACTGAAGCTTTCTTT.

The chain couples TRBV3-1 (or the pseudogene TRBV3-2) to TRBJ2-7; TRBD2 agrees at 7 bases. The trim removed 4 bases at V and 2 bases at J, leaving 11 bases unmatched. Germline CDR1 and CDR2: LGHDT and YNNKEL (reference sequence). The CDR3 sequence is 16 residues long. The CDR3 region has the DNA TGTGCCAGCAGCCCCCCGGCTAGCGGAAAGACCTACGAGCAGTACTTC. It codes for CASSPPASGKTYEQYF.

The chain uses TRBV19 and TRBJ1-1, with a tentative D call TRBD1 (5 bases). The germline V and J ends were trimmed by 1 base and 0 bases, with 6 bases remaining between them. Germline CDR1 reads LNHDA; CDR2 reads SQIVND (reference sequence). The CDR3 totals 14 residues. CDR3 in amino acids: CASSIGQLNTEAFF. The CDR3 nucleotides read TGTGCCAGTAGTATAGGACAGCTGAACACTGAAGCTTTCTTT.

This clone was seen only once. The chain joins TRBV3-1 (or the pseudogene TRBV3-2) to TRBJ1-1; TRBD1 aligns across 8 bases. V trimming: 1 base; J trimming: 7 bases; junction bases outside the gene matches: 5. CDR1 LGHDT and CDR2 YNNKEL come from the germline V gene (reference sequence). The CDR3 totals 14 residues. The CDR3, as DNA: TGTGCCAGCAGCCAAGGTCCGGGACAGGATGAAGCTTTCTTT. This gives the protein CASSQGPGQDEAFF.

The rearrangement uses TRBV6-1 and TRBJ2-4; D call uncertain. CDR1 is MNHNS and CDR2 is SASEGT in the germline V gene. This CDR3 has 15 residues. V dropped 2 bases and J dropped 3 bases, with 11 bases sitting between them. This CDR3 is CASSEMGMGKNIQYF. The CDR3 bases are TGTGCCAGCAGTGAAATGGGGATGGGCAAAAACATTCAGTACTTC.

The CDR3 sequence is CASSDRENTEAFF. The CDR3 bases are TGCGCCAGCAGTGATCGAGAGAACACTGAAGCTTTCTTT. The rearrangement links TRBV10-1 to TRBJ1-1; D is ambiguous. CDR3 size: 13 residues. The V end was cut by 3 bases, the J end by 1 base, with 6 bases between. Germline lookup yields CDR1 WNHNN and CDR2 SYGVQD (reference sequence).

The rearrangement uses TRBV20-1 and TRBJ2-1; D possibly corresponds to TRBD2 (5 bases). The CDR3 covers 13 residues. Trimming pared 3 bases from V and 8 bases from J, leaving 14 bases between. From germline, CDR1 is DFQATT and CDR2 SNEGSKA (reference sequence). This chain's CDR3 is CSASRIATHEQFF. The DNA for the CDR3 is TGCAGTGCTAGTCGAATAGCGACCCATGAGCAGTTCTTC.

The chain links TRBV29-1 to TRBJ1-2; 8 bases fit TRBD1. Germline CDR1 SQVTM, CDR2 ANQGSEA. This CDR3 has 15 residues. The V segment lost 3 bases and the J segment 3 bases; nucleotides outside the gene matches: 9. The chain's CDR3 is CSVDLQTGADYGYTF. The CDR3 coding sequence is TGCAGCGTTGACCTTCAGACAGGGGCGGACTATGGCTACACCTTC.

V usage is TRBV2 and J usage is TRBJ2-1, with 13 bases identical to TRBD2. Germline lookup yields CDR1 SNHLY and CDR2 FYNNEI. The CDR3 consists of 15 residues. V lost 6 bases, J lost 4 bases, and 3 bases stayed unmatched. In DNA form, the CDR3 reads TGTGCCAGCAGGGAGGGACTAGCGGGGTACAATGAGCAGTTCTTC. Residues: CASREGLAGYNEQFF.

The chain links TRBV2 to TRBJ1-2; D gene uncertain. Germline V gene lookup returns CDR1 SNHLY and CDR2 FYNNEI. V dropped 11 bases and J dropped 6 bases, with 7 bases sitting between them. The length of the CDR3 is 9 residues. CDR3 coding DNA: TGTGCCCCCAAAGATGGCTACACCTTC. It codes for CAPKDGYTF.

This clone was seen just once. V usage is TRBV29-1 and J usage is TRBJ1-2; no firm D call. Germline V gives CDR1 SQVTM, CDR2 ANQGSEA. The CDR3 consists of 12 residues. The germline V and J ends were trimmed by 3 bases and 0 bases, with 5 bases remaining between them. CDR3 sequence (DNA): TGCAGCGTTGATCGGGCTAACTATGGCTACACCTTC. This translates into CSVDRANYGYTF.

The gene calls are TRBV6-5 and TRBJ1-6; possible D gene TRBD1, 5 bases. Trimming pared 2 bases from V and 9 bases from J, leaving 11 bases between. Germline values: CDR1 MNHEY, CDR2 SVGAGI. The CDR3 contains 14 residues. CDR3 DNA sequence: TGTGCCAGCAGTTACGGGCAGGGATTTTCACCCCTCCACTTT. The encoded protein is CASSYGQGFSPLHF.

This sequence joins TRBV5-1 and TRBJ1-3; no definite D call. The CDR3 sequence is 16 residues long. Trimming shortened V by 0 bases and J by 0 bases, and 10 bases separated the two germline ends. Per the germline V gene, CDR1 is SGHRS and CDR2 is YFSETQ. The CDR3 spells CASSLATANSGNTIYF. CDR3 nucleotides: TGCGCCAGCAGCTTGGCGACGGCTAACTCTGGAAACACCATATATTTT.

The J gene is TRBJ1-2, the V gene TRBV27; D gene unclear. CDR1 is MNHEY and CDR2 is SMNVEV in the germline V gene (reference sequence). Trimming left V 0 bases short and J 4 bases short, with 6 bases between. The CDR3 runs to 13 residues. The DNA of the CDR3 is TGTGCCAGCAGTTTATCGTTTAGCTATGGCTACACCTTC. Its protein is CASSLSFSYGYTF.

The CDR3 here is CASRQSSRRTEAFF. CDR3 nucleotide sequence: TGCGCCAGCAGGCAATCGAGCCGGCGGACTGAAGCTTTCTTT. The rearrangement links TRBV5-1 to TRBJ1-1; D remains unclear. Trimming left V 5 bases short and J 5 bases short, with 16 bases between. The germline gives CDR1 SGHRS, CDR2 YFSETQ. CDR3 length: 14 residues.

This rearrangement joins TRBV30 to TRBJ2-3; no reliable D call. This CDR3 has 13 amino acids. The V and J ends lost 3 bases and 2 bases respectively, with 9 bases between them. Per the germline V gene, CDR1 is GTSNPN and CDR2 is SVGIG (reference sequence). The CDR3: CAWRPDDTDTQYF. CDR3 nucleotide sequence: TGTGCCTGGAGGCCAGATGACACAGATACGCAGTATTTT.

The V call is TRBV6-5, the J call TRBJ1-1; D is possibly TRBD1 (5 bases). The germline V and J ends were trimmed by 8 bases and 2 bases, with 9 bases remaining between them. Germline loops: CDR1 MNHEY, CDR2 SVGAGI. The CDR3 is 12 amino acids. The CDR3 sequence is CASRGPNTEAFF. The CDR3 region has the DNA TGTGCCAGCCGGGGACCCAACACTGAAGCTTTCTTT.

The table lists this clone with a count of one. The chain recombines TRBV4-3 with TRBJ2-1; unclear D gene. The germline V and J ends were trimmed by 1 base and 9 bases, with 10 bases remaining between them. Germline V CDR1 and CDR2: LGHNA, YSLEER. The CDR3 loop spans 13 amino acids. CDR3 in DNA: TGCGCCAGCAGCCAAGGACTCTACGGTGAGCAGTTCTTC. As protein: CASSQGLYGEQFF.

This chain uses TRBV10-1 with TRBJ2-7; TRBD2 is a possible D gene (6 bases). Germline loops: CDR1 WNHNN, CDR2 SYGVQD (reference sequence). The V end lost 6 bases, the J end lost 5 bases, and 11 bases lay between the germline ends. This CDR3 is built from 12 residues. The DNA of the CDR3 is TGCGCCAGCAGGGAGGGGATGGACGAGCAGTACTTC. Amino acids: CASREGMDEQYF.

This rearrangement joins TRBV7-9 to TRBJ1-5; D gene ambiguous. The CDR3 is 14 residues long. Trimming took 5 bases from V and 2 from J, leaving 10 bases between them. Germline CDR1 is SEHNR and CDR2 is FQNEAQ (reference sequence). Written as DNA, the CDR3 is TGTGCCAGCAGCACCAACAAGGGCAATCAGCCCCAGCATTTT. This translates into CASSTNKGNQPQHF.

The CDR3, as DNA: TGTGCCGGGGAGGGACTAGCGGCTGCCGACTCCTACAATGAGCAGTTCTTC. Amino acid sequence: CAGEGLAAADSYNEQFF. The chain uses TRBV2 and TRBJ2-1; 11 bases agree with TRBD2. Germline-derived CDR1 and CDR2 are SNHLY and FYNNEI. This CDR3 has 17 amino acids. The trim removed 11 bases at V and 0 bases at J, leaving 12 bases unmatched.

V is TRBV27 and J is TRBJ1-6, with unresolved D. Germline CDR1 is MNHEY and CDR2 is SMNVEV (reference sequence). CDR3 length: 12 residues. V dropped 6 bases and J dropped 9 bases, with 9 bases sitting between them. Here the CDR3 reads CASRTPGSPLHF. In DNA form, the CDR3 reads TGTGCCAGCAGAACCCCAGGTTCACCCCTCCACTTT.